The clone carrying this T cell receptor beta chain was observed many times. What it recognizes is unknown. Via MiXCR, TCRdb re-called the PCR reads, giving one row per CDR3 protein. Of around 480,000 distinct CDR3 sequences listed, about 25% are singletons. Sequencing libraries of naive CD8 cells derived from approximately 20,000 to 980,000 sorted cells with 10%, 30% or 50% RNA. Naive CD8 T cells were picked out by sorting for CD8+CD4-CCR7+CD45RA+. V was shortened by 4 bases and J by 1 base, with 11 bases between the two germline ends. This CDR3 is 15 amino acids long. The germline V gene encodes CDR1 SGHTS and CDR2 YDEGEE. The data originate from a study of molecular identifiers for immune sequencing clone quantification. Study-level background: Five portions were made in replicates from RNA of roughly 20,000 or 100,000 naive CD8 cells, and four underwent sequencing.

Study findings and constraints: Spiked-in Jurkat TCR RNA corresponding to one cell was reported as detectable against roughly 1 million naive cells.

Sequenced input: naive CD8+ T cells from blood, with Jurkat cell RNA spiked in. As for subset: FACS-sorted CD8+CD4-CCR7+CD45RA+ naive T cells. The source is a human donor in good health. Some libraries in this study had Jurkat cell RNA spiked in. The chain has TRBV5-8 and TRBJ2-2, with D possibly being TRBD2 (5 bases). The CDR3 loop is CASSRIGMNTGELFF. In DNA form, the CDR3 reads TGTGCCAGCAGCCGGATCGGGATGAACACCGGGGAGCTGTTTTTT.